Below are 13 T cell receptor beta chains sequenced from a single sample in a study of blood T cell repertoires in COVID-19 (dated by TCRdb to about 2020). The method behind the library was the immunoSEQ multiplex PCR assay. The immuneACCESS repertoire file appears here via TCRdb, limited to in-frame rearrangements. These files lack a portion of the clones; in checked studies, under half of the deficit traces to unresolved V genes, and the cause of the others is not known. A total of about 400,000 clones appear in this sample, about 86% of them only once. The ten largest clones add up to 7.1% of the sample. Sequenced: peripheral blood. The receptors come from a woman between 55 and 75 years old with COVID-19, enrolled during active disease.

The V gene is TRBV7-9, the J gene TRBJ1-1; TRBD1 matches at 9 bases. Germline CDR1 is SEHNR and CDR2 is FQNEAQ (reference sequence). This CDR3 region has 15 residues. V shed 6 bases and J 1 base; nucleotides not matched to a gene: 6. The CDR3 here is CASSRGQGPNTEAFF. CDR3 coding DNA: TGTGCCAGCAGTCGGGGACAGGGCCCGAACACTGAAGCTTTCTTT. Complete variable domain (other parts from reference TRBV7-9 and TRBJ1-1): DTGVSQNPRHKITKRGQNVTFRCDPISEHNRLYWYRQTLGQGPEFLTYFQNEAQLEKSRLLSDRFSAERPKGSFSTLEIQRTEQGDSAMYLCASSRGQGPNTEAFFGQGTRLTVV.

The V gene is TRBV18, the J gene TRBJ1-2; D is undetermined. Per germline, CDR1 KGHSH and CDR2 LQKENI. V was shortened by 2 bases and J by 0 bases, with 7 bases between the two germline ends. The CDR3 contains 14 residues. As DNA, the CDR3 is TGTGCCAGCTCACCAGGGCCGACTAACTATGGCTACACCTTC. This translates into CASSPGPTNYGYTF.

The chain carries TRBV5-6 and TRBJ1-2; 8 nucleotides align to TRBD1. Trimming removed 4 bases from V and 4 bases from J; junction bases left unmatched: 15. The germline V gene encodes CDR1 SGHDT and CDR2 YYEEEE. This CDR3 spans 17 amino acids. Here the CDR3 reads CASSLPGQVDFGYGYTF. The DNA for the CDR3 is TGTGCCAGCAGCCTGCCGGGACAGGTTGACTTTGGCTATGGCTACACCTTC.

The chain couples TRBV30 to TRBJ2-1, with 16 bases aligning to TRBD2. The germline V gene has CDR1 GTSNPN and CDR2 SVGIG (reference sequence). V gave up 8 bases and J gave up 4 bases; unmatched junction bases: 5. The CDR3 runs to 15 residues. CDR3 region: CAGTSGGGPYNEQFF. The CDR3, as DNA: TGTGCCGGGACTAGCGGGGGGGGCCCTTACAATGAGCAGTTCTTC.

The chain links TRBV9 to TRBJ1-2; D is undetermined. The CDR3 loop spans 12 amino acids. The V end was cut by 4 bases, the J end by 2 bases, with 6 bases between. CDR1 and CDR2 (germline): SGDLS, YYNGEE. The CDR3 region has the DNA TGTGCCAGCAGCCCGAGCAACTATGGCTACACCTTC. This codes for CASSPSNYGYTF.

The rearrangement links TRBV2 to TRBJ1-1; no clear D gene. Per the germline V gene, CDR1 is SNHLY and CDR2 is FYNNEI. V was pared by 2 bases and J by 7 bases, with 14 bases between. The CDR3 sequence is 14 residues long. CDR3 in DNA: TGTGCCAGCAGTGAATCATTTAGAGCCCGTGAAGCTTTCTTT. This gives the protein CASSESFRAREAFF.

The rearrangement links TRBV29-1 to TRBJ2-3; 9 nucleotides line up with TRBD2. This CDR3 has 16 amino acids. Germline V lookup: CDR1 SQVTM, CDR2 ANQGSEA. Trimming removed 7 bases from V and 0 bases from J; junction bases left unmatched: 11. This chain's CDR3 is CSARRRGGPSTDTQYF. In DNA, the CDR3 is TGCAGCGCCCGACGGCGGGGGGGCCCAAGCACAGATACGCAGTATTTT.

The chain is built from TRBV3-1 (or the pseudogene TRBV3-2) and TRBJ2-7; 9 positions agree with TRBD2. Trimming at V came to 4 bases and at J to 6 bases, leaving 4 bases not matched to a gene. Germline assignment: CDR1 LGHDT and CDR2 YNNKEL (reference sequence). The CDR3 sequence is 13 residues long. In DNA, the CDR3 is TGTGCCAGCAGCCGCGGGAGGGCCGCCGAGCAGTACTTC. It encodes CASSRGRAAEQYF.

The rearrangement uses TRBV5-4 and TRBJ2-3, with 12 bases aligning to TRBD2. The CDR3 totals 17 residues. After removal of 0 bases from V and 5 bases from J, the junction contained 7 bases not matched to a gene. From germline, CDR1 is SGHNT and CDR2 YYREEE (reference sequence). The CDR3 DNA is TGTGCCAGCAGCTTGGTGGCTAGCGGGGGGGCCAAAGATACGCAGTATTTT. Translating gives CASSLVASGGAKDTQYF.

This chain joins TRBV9 and TRBJ2-1; D may be TRBD2 (6 bases). This CDR3 comprises 13 residues. V gave up 4 bases and J gave up 3 bases, with 8 bases separating them. Per the germline V gene, CDR1 is SGDLS and CDR2 is YYNGEE. CDR3 in amino acids: CASSSRDYNEQFF. The CDR3 nucleotides read TGTGCCAGCAGCTCGCGGGACTACAATGAGCAGTTCTTC. The whole variable domain, remainder taken from reference TRBV9 and TRBJ2-1, is DSGVTQTPKHLITATGQRVTLRCSPRSGDLSVYWYQQSLDQGLQFLIQYYNGEERAKGNILERFSAQQFPDLHSELNLSSLELGDSALYFCASSSRDYNEQFFGPGTRLTVL.

This chain connects TRBV6-2 or TRBV6-3 to TRBJ2-7; D not resolved. Germline CDR1 is MNHEY and CDR2 is SVGEGT. V lost 2 bases, J lost 2 bases, and 13 bases lay in between. The CDR3 length is 15 residues. The CDR3 DNA reads TGTGCCAGCAGTTACGGAGCTAAATCCACCTACGAGCAGTACTTC. Its protein product is CASSYGAKSTYEQYF.

The CDR3 nucleotides read TGTGCCAGCAGCAAAGAGCTGAACACTGAAGCTTTCTTT. The encoded protein is CASSKELNTEAFF. The V gene is TRBV11-3, the J gene TRBJ1-1, with D unclear. The V end was cut by 5 bases, the J end by 0 bases, with 7 bases between. CDR3 length: 13 residues. Germline CDR1 SGHNT, CDR2 YENEEA.

The chain couples TRBV19 to TRBJ1-2; D uncertain. The V gene's germline CDR1 is LNHDA and CDR2 SQIVND (reference sequence). This CDR3 contains 13 residues. V was cut by 3 bases and J by 3 bases, with 8 bases left in between. CDR3 residues: CASSIGRDYGYTF. CDR3 bases: TGTGCCAGTAGTATTGGGAGGGACTATGGCTACACCTTC.